The rows below give T cell receptor beta chains drawn from one sample of a study of cytomegalovirus exposure and HLA in healthy donors. The data were produced by immunoSEQ multiplex PCR, yet TCRdb's version contains in-frame clones alone and is incomplete. The table has 150,000 to 200,000 clones, around four fifths seen once; the top ten hold 9% to 10%. The sequencing input was PBMCs. The receptor source for this set is a man aged 18-30 years in good health and CMV-seropositive. Both conserved end residues are part of each CDR3. A D gene is named only where the DNA matches it firmly. Some rows have no size entry. The others give once, few or many, or a class for an expanded clone.

>.|TRBJ1-1|TRBV5-8|.
TGTGCCAGCAGCATCGGGGAAGTCACTGAAGCTTTCTTT
CASSIGEVTEAFF
>.|TRBJ1-1|TRBV7-6|TRBD1
TGTGCCAGCAGCGGGGACAGGGGTGAAGCTTTCTTT
CASSGDRGEAFF
>.|TRBJ2-1|TRBV6-5|TRBD2
TGTGCCAGCAGCCAGGGACTAGCGGGAGTAAATGAGCAGTTCTTC
CASSQGLAGVNEQFF
>.|TRBJ2-7|TRBV5-6|.
TGTGCCAGCAGCTTTACTGGGGCGGACGAGCAGTACTTC
CASSFTGADEQYF
>once|TRBJ1-6|TRBV30|.
TGTGCCTGGAGCGGGGCCTATAATTCACCCCTCCACTTT
CAWSGAYNSPLHF
>.|TRBJ2-5|TRBV18|.
TGTGCCAGCTCATCGGAGACCAGGGAAGAGACCCAGTACTTC
CASSSETREETQYF
>once|TRBJ2-7|TRBV4-1|.
TGCGCCAGCAGCCAAGTACTAGCTTTTTCGCTGTACTTC
CASSQVLAFSLYF
>.|TRBJ1-1|TRBV5-1|.
TGCGCCAGCAGCTTAGACCCCTCGCGGCTGAACACTGAAGCTTTCTTT
CASSLDPSRLNTEAFF
>.|TRBJ2-1|TRBV11-2|TRBD2
TGTGCCAGCAGCCCACGGTTGAGCGGGAGCGGCAATGAGCAGTTCTTC
CASSPRLSGSGNEQFF
>.|TRBJ2-7|TRBV7-6|.
TGTGCCAGCAGCTTATCGGCGCGGGGTCGTGAGCAGTACTTC
CASSLSARGREQYF
>.|TRBJ2-2|TRBV4-1|.
TGCGCCAGCAGCCCGTCGTGGGTAGGGGCCGGGGAGCTGTTTTTT
CASSPSWVGAGELFF
>once|TRBJ1-1|TRBV6-5|.
TGTGCCAGCAGGTTCGGCAGGGAGGCCGCTGAAGCTTTCTTT
CASRFGREAAEAFF
>.|TRBJ1-2|TRBV5-1|.
TGCGCCAGCAGCTTGGACAGGAATGGCTACACCTTC
CASSLDRNGYTF
>.|TRBJ1-1|TRBV6-1|TRBD1
TGTGCCAGCAGGCCCAGGGGGCTGGCTGAAGCTTTCTTT
CASRPRGLAEAFF
>once|TRBJ2-2|TRBV7-3|TRBD2
TGTGCCAGCAGCTTAAGTGGATGGAGAGGGACTAGTGGGGGTTCGTGGGACACCGGGGAGCTGTTTTTT
CASSLSGWRGTSGGSWDTGELFF
>.|TRBJ1-4|TRBV6-1|.
TGTGCCAGCAGCGAAACGGGGGGGGCTGAAAAACTGTTTTTT
CASSETGGAEKLFF
>.|TRBJ2-1|TRBV6-1|TRBD1
TGTGCCAGCAGTGAATTTAACAGGGGGCACCTTGGGTCCTACAATGAGCAGTTCTTC
CASSEFNRGHLGSYNEQFF
>.|TRBJ1-4|TRBV29-1|.
TGCAGCGTGCAGGGTCCGGACGAAAAACTGTTTTTT
CSVQGPDEKLFF
>.|TRBJ2-5|TRBV5-6|.
TGTGCCAGCAGCTCCGGAGAGACCCAGTACTTC
CASSSGETQYF
>.|TRBJ2-7|TRBV27|TRBD1
TGTGCCAGCAGCTGGACAGGGGGTAACGAGCAGTACTTC
CASSWTGGNEQYF
>.|TRBJ2-7|TRBV30|.
TGTGCCTGGAGTGTACTGGGGAGCACCTCCTACGAGCAGTACTTC
CAWSVLGSTSYEQYF